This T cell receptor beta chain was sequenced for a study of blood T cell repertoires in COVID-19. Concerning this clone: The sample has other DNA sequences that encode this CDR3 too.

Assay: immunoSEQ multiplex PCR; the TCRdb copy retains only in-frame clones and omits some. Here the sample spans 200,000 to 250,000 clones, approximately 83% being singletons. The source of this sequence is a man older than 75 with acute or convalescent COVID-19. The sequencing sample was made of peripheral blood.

The CDR3 region has the DNA TGTGCCAGCAGTCCAAACTATGGCTACACCTTC. Translation gives CASSPNYGYTF. The J gene is TRBJ1-2, the V gene TRBV28, with unresolved D. Germline lookup yields CDR1 MDHEN and CDR2 SYDVKM. Deletions cut 5 bases from V and 2 bases from J, with 3 bases between. This CDR3 contains 11 residues.